These T cell receptor beta chains were read from a single sample in a study of blood T cell repertoires in COVID-19. The protocol was immunoSEQ multiplex PCR, while the TCRdb copy is restricted to in-frame clones and leaves out a portion. The sample includes 200,000 to 250,000 clones, roughly 80% of them seen just once. Material for sequencing was peripheral blood. These TCRs come from an elderly woman with COVID-19, enrolled during active disease. Each CDR3 is given with its conserved first and last residue. Fields, in order: CDR3 DNA, CDR3 protein, D gene, V gene, CDR3 length, J gene, clone size. A D gene is named only where the DNA matches it firmly. Clone size is stated in some rows and not others, as once, few, many or a class when expanded.

cdr3_nt: TGTGCCAGCAGTTCCGGACAGGGAGCTGTGGAGCAGTTCTTC
cdr3_aa: CASSSGQGAVEQFF
d_call: TRBD1
v_call: TRBV28
cdr3_length: 14
j_call: TRBJ2-1
clone_size: .

cdr3_nt: TGTGCCAGCAGTTCCCTTCAACCGGGACAGAAGAATCAAGAGACCCAGTACTTC
cdr3_aa: CASSSLQPGQKNQETQYF
d_call: TRBD1
v_call: TRBV28
cdr3_length: 18
j_call: TRBJ2-5
clone_size: .

cdr3_nt: TGTGCCAGCAGTTTTGGGGGGACTAAGGACGGGGAGCTGTTTTTT
cdr3_aa: CASSFGGTKDGELFF
d_call: TRBD2
v_call: TRBV28
cdr3_length: 15
j_call: TRBJ2-2
clone_size: .

cdr3_nt: TGTGCCAGCAGTTACGCCCGGACAGGGGGAAACACCATATATTTT
cdr3_aa: CASSYARTGGNTIYF
d_call: TRBD1
v_call: TRBV6-5
cdr3_length: 15
j_call: TRBJ1-3
clone_size: .

cdr3_nt: TGTGCCAGCGGAAATCGAGGGAGGAACACTGAAGCTTTCTTT
cdr3_aa: CASGNRGRNTEAFF
d_call: .
v_call: TRBV6-5
cdr3_length: 14
j_call: TRBJ1-1
clone_size: .

cdr3_nt: TGTGCCAGCAGCGGAAAGACAGGGGGGTTTGAAGATACGCAGTATTTT
cdr3_aa: CASSGKTGGFEDTQYF
d_call: TRBD1
v_call: TRBV11-3
cdr3_length: 16
j_call: TRBJ2-3
clone_size: .

cdr3_nt: TGCAGCGTTGAAGGGGAGAGAGCGGAGCAGTTCTTC
cdr3_aa: CSVEGERAEQFF
d_call: .
v_call: TRBV29-1
cdr3_length: 12
j_call: TRBJ2-1
clone_size: once

cdr3_nt: TGTGCCAGTAGATCCGGGACTAGCCGCGATACGCAGTATTTT
cdr3_aa: CASRSGTSRDTQYF
d_call: TRBD2
v_call: TRBV19
cdr3_length: 14
j_call: TRBJ2-3
clone_size: .

cdr3_nt: TGTGCCTGGAGTGAGGGGGGGGGCCCAGATACGCAGTATTTT
cdr3_aa: CAWSEGGGPDTQYF
d_call: .
v_call: TRBV30
cdr3_length: 14
j_call: TRBJ2-3
clone_size: .

cdr3_nt: TGTGCCATCAGGGAGACTAGCGGGAGGGCCCACAATGAGCAGTTCTTC
cdr3_aa: CAIRETSGRAHNEQFF
d_call: TRBD2
v_call: TRBV10-3
cdr3_length: 16
j_call: TRBJ2-1
clone_size: .

cdr3_nt: TGTGCCAGTAGTATCCCGGGACAGGGGATTGATGGCTACACCTTC
cdr3_aa: CASSIPGQGIDGYTF
d_call: TRBD1
v_call: TRBV19
cdr3_length: 15
j_call: TRBJ1-2
clone_size: once

cdr3_nt: TGTGCCAGCAGCTTACCCACTACAGGAGTTGAAGCTTTCTTT
cdr3_aa: CASSLPTTGVEAFF
d_call: .
v_call: TRBV7-2
cdr3_length: 14
j_call: TRBJ1-1
clone_size: .

cdr3_nt: TGCGCCAGCAGCCAAGAACGGCAGGGGGCATCTGGAAACACCATATATTTT
cdr3_aa: CASSQERQGASGNTIYF
d_call: TRBD1
v_call: TRBV4-1
cdr3_length: 17
j_call: TRBJ1-3
clone_size: .

cdr3_nt: TGTGCCAGCAGTGAAGGGGGAGGAACTGAAGCTTTCTTT
cdr3_aa: CASSEGGGTEAFF
d_call: .
v_call: TRBV2
cdr3_length: 13
j_call: TRBJ1-1
clone_size: .

cdr3_nt: TGTGCCAGCAGCTTAGCGTTGGCTAGCGGTTACTCCTACGAGCAGTACTTC
cdr3_aa: CASSLALASGYSYEQYF
d_call: TRBD2
v_call: TRBV7-2
cdr3_length: 17
j_call: TRBJ2-7
clone_size: .

cdr3_nt: TGTGCCACCAGCAGAGGAACCGGGACAGGTTCCTATGGCTACACCTTC
cdr3_aa: CATSRGTGTGSYGYTF
d_call: TRBD1
v_call: TRBV15
cdr3_length: 16
j_call: TRBJ1-2
clone_size: .

cdr3_nt: TGTGCCAGCAGCCGAGGGGGCTCTGGGGCCAACGTCCTGACTTTC
cdr3_aa: CASSRGGSGANVLTF
d_call: .
v_call: TRBV11-3
cdr3_length: 15
j_call: TRBJ2-6
clone_size: .

cdr3_nt: TGTGCCAGCAGACCATACCAGCGTTCACCCCTCCACTTT
cdr3_aa: CASRPYQRSPLHF
d_call: .
v_call: TRBV6-5
cdr3_length: 13
j_call: TRBJ1-6
clone_size: .

cdr3_nt: TGTGCCAGCAGCCTGAGAGGGATTGGAAACACCATATATTTT
cdr3_aa: CASSLRGIGNTIYF
d_call: .
v_call: TRBV5-6
cdr3_length: 14
j_call: TRBJ1-3
clone_size: .

cdr3_nt: TGTGCCAGCAGCTCCCAACCTGCAGCGGGAGGGAGGACCGGGGAGCTGTTTTTT
cdr3_aa: CASSSQPAAGGRTGELFF
d_call: TRBD2
v_call: TRBV7-2
cdr3_length: 18
j_call: TRBJ2-2
clone_size: .

cdr3_nt: TGTGCCAGTTGGACAGCCCCAAACACTGAAGCTTTCTTT
cdr3_aa: CASWTAPNTEAFF
d_call: .
v_call: TRBV19
cdr3_length: 13
j_call: TRBJ1-1
clone_size: .

cdr3_nt: TGTGCCAGCAGCCAAGATCGAAGGGGGATCGGCTACGAGCAGTACTTC
cdr3_aa: CASSQDRRGIGYEQYF
d_call: .
v_call: TRBV3-1/TRBV3-2
cdr3_length: 16
j_call: TRBJ2-7
clone_size: .

cdr3_nt: TGTGCCAGCAGCCCTAGACTAGCGCGTAATAATGAGCAGTTCTTC
cdr3_aa: CASSPRLARNNEQFF
d_call: TRBD2
v_call: TRBV27
cdr3_length: 15
j_call: TRBJ2-1
clone_size: .

cdr3_nt: TGCGCCAGCACCTCGGGACTACGGAACACCGGGGAGCTGTTTTTT
cdr3_aa: CASTSGLRNTGELFF
d_call: TRBD2
v_call: TRBV10-2
cdr3_length: 15
j_call: TRBJ2-2
clone_size: .

cdr3_nt: TGTGCCAGCAGTACCGGGACAGGGGGCTTGTTATGGACAGATACGCAGTATTTT
cdr3_aa: CASSTGTGGLLWTDTQYF
d_call: TRBD1
v_call: TRBV9
cdr3_length: 18
j_call: TRBJ2-3
clone_size: .

cdr3_nt: TGTGCCAGCAGGGCTGACCGGACAGGGAACACTGAAGCTTTCTTT
cdr3_aa: CASRADRTGNTEAFF
d_call: TRBD1
v_call: TRBV6-5
cdr3_length: 15
j_call: TRBJ1-1
clone_size: .

cdr3_nt: TGTGCCAGCAGCTTCTCTGCGGGGGTCCGCACCGGGGAGCTGTTTTTT
cdr3_aa: CASSFSAGVRTGELFF
d_call: TRBD2
v_call: TRBV7-9
cdr3_length: 16
j_call: TRBJ2-2
clone_size: .

cdr3_nt: TGTGCCAGTATTTCCAGGGGGCTTAACTATGGCTACACCTTC
cdr3_aa: CASISRGLNYGYTF
d_call: TRBD1
v_call: TRBV19
cdr3_length: 14
j_call: TRBJ1-2
clone_size: .

cdr3_nt: TGTGCCAGCAGCTGGGGGACAGGAACAAATAATGAAAAACTGTTTTTT
cdr3_aa: CASSWGTGTNNEKLFF
d_call: TRBD1
v_call: TRBV7-8
cdr3_length: 16
j_call: TRBJ1-4
clone_size: few

cdr3_nt: TGTGCCAGCAGCTTAGTGACTAGCGGGAGAGGGGACACCGGGGAGCTGTTTTTT
cdr3_aa: CASSLVTSGRGDTGELFF
d_call: TRBD2
v_call: TRBV7-9
cdr3_length: 18
j_call: TRBJ2-2
clone_size: .

cdr3_nt: TGTGCCAGCTCACCTCTCGGACAGATCGGTGGAATGAGGATCTATGGCTACACCTTC
cdr3_aa: CASSPLGQIGGMRIYGYTF
d_call: .
v_call: TRBV18
cdr3_length: 19
j_call: TRBJ1-2
clone_size: .

cdr3_nt: TGTGCCAGCTCACCCGACAGGGAATATGGCTACACCTTC
cdr3_aa: CASSPDREYGYTF
d_call: TRBD1
v_call: TRBV18
cdr3_length: 13
j_call: TRBJ1-2
clone_size: .

cdr3_nt: TGTGCCAGCAGTTACGAGATCAATGAAAAACTGTTTTTT
cdr3_aa: CASSYEINEKLFF
d_call: .
v_call: TRBV6-6
cdr3_length: 13
j_call: TRBJ1-4
clone_size: .

cdr3_nt: TGTGCCAGCAGCCTATGGAGGACTAGCGGACTCTGGTCGGACAATGAGCAGTTCTTC
cdr3_aa: CASSLWRTSGLWSDNEQFF
d_call: TRBD2
v_call: TRBV7-9
cdr3_length: 19
j_call: TRBJ2-1
clone_size: .

cdr3_nt: TGTGCCAGCAGCCCAAGGGAGGGCACTGAAGCTTTCTTT
cdr3_aa: CASSPREGTEAFF
d_call: .
v_call: TRBV7-9
cdr3_length: 13
j_call: TRBJ1-1
clone_size: .

cdr3_nt: TGTGCCAGCAGCTTAGGTCAGGGTCGGGAAAAACTGTTTTTT
cdr3_aa: CASSLGQGREKLFF
d_call: .
v_call: TRBV11-2
cdr3_length: 14
j_call: TRBJ1-4
clone_size: .

cdr3_nt: TGTGCCCCGGGGGACAGGGGGCTCAATGAGCAGTTCTTC
cdr3_aa: CAPGDRGLNEQFF
d_call: TRBD1
v_call: TRBV2
cdr3_length: 13
j_call: TRBJ2-1
clone_size: .

cdr3_nt: TGTGCCAGCAGCACCAATCTCGGAGATACGCAGTATTTT
cdr3_aa: CASSTNLGDTQYF
d_call: .
v_call: TRBV14
cdr3_length: 13
j_call: TRBJ2-3
clone_size: .

cdr3_nt: TGTGCCAGCGCTACCGAATCCGGAAACACCATATATTTT
cdr3_aa: CASATESGNTIYF
d_call: .
v_call: TRBV6-5
cdr3_length: 13
j_call: TRBJ1-3
clone_size: .

cdr3_nt: TGTGCCAGCAGTTACGGTGGAATGGGCGGGGCCAACGTCCTGACTTTC
cdr3_aa: CASSYGGMGGANVLTF
d_call: .
v_call: TRBV6-5
cdr3_length: 16
j_call: TRBJ2-6
clone_size: .

cdr3_nt: TGTGCCAGCAGCGTAGGCGGGAGGGCCGAAGATACGCAGTATTTT
cdr3_aa: CASSVGGRAEDTQYF
d_call: TRBD2
v_call: TRBV9
cdr3_length: 15
j_call: TRBJ2-3
clone_size: .

cdr3_nt: TGTGCCAGCAGCAAGGCCCTAGGGGGCGCGAGCACTGAAGCTTTCTTT
cdr3_aa: CASSKALGGASTEAFF
d_call: TRBD1
v_call: TRBV6-2/TRBV6-3
cdr3_length: 16
j_call: TRBJ1-1
clone_size: .

cdr3_nt: TGTGCCTGGAGTGGGACTAGCGGGGGGGCCCTCAATCAAGAGACCCAGTACTTC
cdr3_aa: CAWSGTSGGALNQETQYF
d_call: TRBD2
v_call: TRBV30
cdr3_length: 18
j_call: TRBJ2-5
clone_size: .

cdr3_nt: TGTGCCAGCAGTTTATTCTTCGGGACTAGCGGTATCGGGGAGCTGTTTTTT
cdr3_aa: CASSLFFGTSGIGELFF
d_call: TRBD2
v_call: TRBV27
cdr3_length: 17
j_call: TRBJ2-2
clone_size: .